These 23 T cell receptor beta chains originate from one sample sequenced in a study of response to subunit inactivated influenza vaccine. MiXCR was run by TCRdb on the RT-PCR reads, yielding one entry per CDR3 protein. Of more than 450,000 distinct CDR3 sequences listed, 6.5% to 8% are singletons. This sample comprised PBMCs from blood, obtained less than 30 months after vaccination. The receptors derive from a man aged 45 to 75 who received an inactivated influenza vaccine.

This chain joins TRBV2 and TRBJ2-4; maybe TRBD1 (6 bases). The V end was cut by 7 bases, the J end by 7 bases, with 17 bases between. The length of the CDR3 is 14 residues. CDR1 SNHLY and CDR2 FYNNEI come from the germline V gene. The CDR3, as DNA: TGTGCCAGCATGCAGACAGGAATCGGTAACATTCAGTACTTC. The encoded protein is CASMQTGIGNIQYF. The full variable domain, its missing parts supplied by reference TRBV2 and TRBJ2-4, is EPEVTQTPSHQVTQMGQEVILRCVPISNHLYFYWYRQILGQKVEFLVSFYNNEISEKSEIFDDQFSVERPDGSNFTLKIRSTKLEDSAMYFCASMQTGIGNIQYFGAGTRLSVL.

The table lists this clonotype with a few counts. V usage is TRBV12-3 or TRBV12-4 and J usage is TRBJ1-1; no firm D call. This CDR3 is built from 14 residues. V lost 3 bases, J lost 7 bases, and 15 bases lay in between. Here the CDR3 reads CASSFRVAAGEAFF. CDR3 in DNA: TGTGCCAGCAGTTTTCGGGTCGCCGCGGGTGAAGCTTTCTTT.

This clonotype has more than one count but fewer than ten. The gene calls are TRBV20-1 and TRBJ2-5; D may correspond to TRBD1 or TRBD2 (5 bases each). The CDR3 covers 13 residues. Germline CDR1 DFQATT, CDR2 SNEGSKA (reference sequence). Trimming shortened V by 6 bases and J by 7 bases, and 18 bases separated the two germline ends. CDR3 loop: CSATGTTLWTQYF. In DNA, the CDR3 is TGCAGTGCCACCGGGACCACTCTGTGGACCCAGTACTTC.

The table lists this clonotype with a few counts. The V gene is TRBV12-3 or TRBV12-4, the J gene TRBJ2-3, with a tentative D call TRBD1 (5 bases). The length of the CDR3 is 14 residues. V shed 4 bases and J shed 1 base, with 9 bases lying between them. CDR3 sequence: CASSWGPRTDTQYF. The CDR3 DNA is TGTGCCAGCAGTTGGGGCCCGCGCACAGATACGCAGTATTTT.

This clonotype has a count of ten or more. The chain carries TRBV20-1 and TRBJ1-1; the match to TRBD1 covers 9 bases. This CDR3 region has 13 residues. The V and J ends lost 6 bases and 1 base, in that order; junction bases with no gene match: 3. Germline-derived CDR1 and CDR2 are DFQATT and SNEGSKA (reference sequence). The CDR3 here is CSAPGQGNTEAFF. As DNA, the CDR3 is TGCAGTGCCCCGGGACAGGGGAACACTGAAGCTTTCTTT.

The V and J genes are TRBV4-1 and TRBJ1-2; no clear D. V was clipped by 4 bases and J by 0 bases, with 15 bases between them. Germline CDR1 is MGHRA and CDR2 is YSYEKL. This CDR3 region has 16 residues. The CDR3 DNA reads TGCGCCAGCAGCCTTGGGCCGGACGGAGCTAACTATGGCTACACCTTC. It codes for CASSLGPDGANYGYTF.

This clonotype was counted ten times or more. V and J are TRBV7-6 and TRBJ2-1; D gene unclear. The CDR3 loop spans 13 amino acids. Germline CDR1 is SGHVS and CDR2 is FNYEAQ. V lost 5 bases and J lost 6, with 11 bases in between. The chain's CDR3 is CASSLANVNEQFF. CDR3 DNA: TGTGCCAGCAGCCTCGCAAACGTCAATGAGCAGTTCTTC.

This clonotype showed up many times. The chain is built from TRBV11-2 and TRBJ1-4; TRBD1 matches at 8 bases. This CDR3 comprises 15 residues. Trimming at V came to 1 base and at J to 7 bases, leaving 5 bases not matched to a gene. The germline V gene has CDR1 SGHAT and CDR2 FQNNGV. DNA of the CDR3: TGTGCCAGCAGCTTAGGTTCCAGGGGGCCTGAAAAACTGTTTTTT. This gives the protein CASSLGSRGPEKLFF.

This clonotype was seen a few times. The chain has TRBV10-3 and TRBJ2-3; 9 nucleotides agree with TRBD2. Germline V gene sequence: CDR1 ENHRY, CDR2 SYGVKD. The J segment lost 5 bases and the V segment lost 4 bases, leaving 4 bases of the junction unmatched. This CDR3 region has 14 residues. This chain's CDR3 is CAISGGLAGDTQYF. The CDR3 bases are TGTGCCATCAGTGGGGGACTAGCCGGAGATACGCAGTATTTT.

This clonotype was detected many times. The chain recombines TRBV20-1 with TRBJ2-7; no firm D call. The CDR3 loop spans 12 amino acids. The V and J ends lost 5 bases and 3 bases respectively, with 11 bases between them. In germline, CDR1 is DFQATT, CDR2 SNEGSKA (reference sequence). This CDR3 is CSARTLNYEQYF. The DNA of the CDR3 is TGCAGTGCTCGAACCCTAAACTACGAGCAGTACTTC.

This clonotype was found many times. V usage is TRBV28 and J usage is TRBJ2-7; a weak D match, TRBD2 (6 bases). In germline, CDR1 is MDHEN, CDR2 SYDVKM. The CDR3 spans 15 residues. V was pared by 2 bases and J by 5 bases, with 16 bases between. This chain's CDR3 is CASSLKRVLPDEQYF. CDR3 nucleotides: TGTGCCAGCAGTTTAAAGCGGGTACTGCCGGACGAGCAGTACTTC.

The sample holds a few counts of this clonotype. This chain links TRBV12-3 or TRBV12-4 with TRBJ2-7, with D possibly TRBD2 on 5 matching bases. The CDR3 loop spans 17 amino acids. Trimming cost V 2 bases and J 4 bases, with 21 bases left between them. This CDR3 reads CASSLSPLTGVGYEQYF. CDR3 sequence (DNA): TGTGCCAGCAGTTTATCCCCATTGACCGGGGTGGGGTACGAGCAGTACTTC.

This clonotype was counted between two and nine times. This chain uses TRBV7-8 with TRBJ2-6, with D possibly matching TRBD2 (6 bases). Germline V gene sequence: CDR1 SGHVS, CDR2 FQNEAQ. Trimming removed 3 bases at V and 4 bases at J, with 13 bases between. CDR3 length: 16 residues. DNA of the CDR3: TGTGCCAGCAGCTTGGCCGGGGGAACCGGGGCCAACGTCCTGACTTTC. Encoded protein: CASSLAGGTGANVLTF.

This clonotype turned up a few times. The chain joins TRBV5-1 to TRBJ2-2; D call uncertain. The V and J ends lost 3 bases and 0 bases respectively, with 12 bases between them. The CDR3 extends over 16 amino acids. The germline gives CDR1 SGHRS, CDR2 YFSETQ. CDR3 in amino acids: CASSSRGYSNTGELFF. CDR3 nucleotide sequence: TGCGCCAGCAGCTCCCGCGGCTATTCGAACACCGGGGAGCTGTTTTTT.

This clonotype was seen a handful of times. This CDR3 reads CASSPPGRRNYEQYF. For the CDR3, the DNA is TGTGCCAGCAGTCCCCCTGGCAGGCGAAACTACGAGCAGTACTTC. This chain uses TRBV28 with TRBJ2-7; D remains unclear. V was trimmed by 5 bases and J by 3 bases, leaving 17 bases between them. Germline V lookup: CDR1 MDHEN, CDR2 SYDVKM. The CDR3 has 15 amino acids.

In this sample, this clonotype turned up many times. CDR3: CSARATANTGELFF. The CDR3 bases are TGCAGTGCTAGGGCTACCGCGAACACCGGGGAGCTGTTTTTT. The chain recombines TRBV20-1 with TRBJ2-2; D uncertain. This CDR3 spans 14 amino acids. CDR1 DFQATT and CDR2 SNEGSKA come from the germline V gene (reference sequence). The germline V and J ends were trimmed by 3 bases and 0 bases, with 8 bases remaining between them.

In its sample, this clonotype was seen a few times. The chain links TRBV7-9 to TRBJ2-7, with D tentatively TRBD1 (6 bases). CDR3 length: 14 amino acids. Trimming cost V 0 bases and J 6 bases, with 12 bases left between them. Germline loops: CDR1 SEHNR, CDR2 FQNEAQ (reference sequence). The CDR3 here is CASSLASRTVEQYF. In DNA, the CDR3 is TGTGCCAGCAGCTTAGCGTCCCGGACAGTCGAGCAGTACTTC.

This clonotype was found a few times. The rearrangement uses TRBV7-9 and TRBJ2-1; D possibly matches TRBD1 or TRBD2 (5 bases each). V lost 3 bases and J 3 bases, leaving 12 bases between the germline ends. Germline loops: CDR1 SEHNR, CDR2 FQNEAQ (reference sequence). There are 15 residues in the CDR3. CDR3 nucleotides: TGTGCCAGCAGCTTCCGGGACCAGTACTACAATGAGCAGTTCTTC. Protein: CASSFRDQYYNEQFF.

This clonotype was seen a few times. The CDR3, as DNA: TGTGCCAGCCGACCACAGGGGCGGGACACCGGGGAGCTGTTTTTT. Encoded protein: CASRPQGRDTGELFF. The chain uses TRBV12-3 or TRBV12-4 and TRBJ2-2, with TRBD1 matching 7 bases. The junction had 9 bases not matched to a gene; V was cut back by 8 bases and J by 3 bases. The CDR3 length is 15 residues.

The chain joins TRBV10-3 to TRBJ2-3; D might be TRBD1 or TRBD2, each matching 5 bases. This CDR3 is built from 14 residues. Germline V lookup: CDR1 ENHRY, CDR2 SYGVKD. V lost 6 bases to trimming and J lost 0 bases, with 10 bases between them. CDR3 nucleotides: TGTGCCATCAGGCAGGGACCTAGCACAGATACGCAGTATTTT. Amino acids: CAIRQGPSTDTQYF.

This chain uses TRBV20-1 with TRBJ2-7; 7 bases map to TRBD2. Germline lookup yields CDR1 DFQATT and CDR2 SNEGSKA (reference sequence). The junction had 12 bases not matched to a gene; V was cut back by 3 bases and J by 7 bases. CDR3 length: 14 residues. CDR3 amino acids: CSARQTRAGGEQYF. CDR3 DNA sequence: TGCAGTGCTAGGCAAACACGAGCCGGGGGGGAGCAGTACTTC.

The sample holds many counts of this clonotype. The gene calls are TRBV3-1 and TRBJ2-7; the D gene is possibly TRBD2 (6 bases). V lost 7 bases and J 2 bases, leaving 18 bases between the germline ends. This CDR3 is 15 amino acids long. Germline V gene data show CDR1 as LGHDT and CDR2 as YNNKEL (reference sequence). CDR3 nucleotide sequence: TGTGCCAGCACATCGTCCGGGACGGGGGCCTACGAGCAGTACTTC. It specifies CASTSSGTGAYEQYF.

This clonotype showed up many times. This rearrangement joins TRBV7-2 to TRBJ1-6, with a weak D call TRBD1 (6 bases). CDR3 length: 14 amino acids. Looked up from germline, CDR1 is SGHTA and CDR2 is FQGNSA. V lost 7 bases and J lost 7, with 14 bases in between. The CDR3 loop reads CASTFTGSNSPLHF. The CDR3 DNA reads as TGTGCCAGCACCTTTACAGGGTCCAATTCACCCCTCCACTTT. Together with reference TRBV7-2 and TRBJ1-6, the CDR3 gives the full variable domain: GAGVSQSPSNKVTEKGKDVELRCDPISGHTALYWYRQSLGQGLEFLIYFQGNSAPDKSGLPSDRFSAERTGGSVSTLTIQRTQQEDSAVYLCASTFTGSNSPLHFGNGTRLTVT.